The subject of this entry is one TCR beta chain. Authors' analysis steps: Nucleated cell counts were estimated from reference gene primer amplification. Some clones are missing from TCRdb's copy, which holds only in-frame ones; the method was immunoSEQ multiplex PCR. V, J and clone size reflect that table, while D and trimming were determined from the DNA. The profile covers about 73,000 clones, with roughly four fifths appearing a single time and under 4.5% taken by the ten largest. This CDR3 is built from 12 residues. Looked up from germline, CDR1 is SGHNT and CDR2 is YENEEA. Trimming took 5 bases from V and 7 from J; bases not matched to a gene: 2. This record belongs to a study of blood T cell repertoires in COVID-19. As for the study in general: The study drew acute and convalescent COVID-19 samples from the United States, Italy and Spain. From T cells, B-cell-depleted T cells, or PBMCs came the material, which was cDNA or gDNA.

The sequence was obtained from a woman aged 55-69 years with acute or convalescent COVID-19. Sample: peripheral blood. The J gene is TRBJ2-5, the V gene TRBV11-3, with TRBD1 matching over 9 bases. The CDR3 coding sequence is TGTGCCAGCAGCGTGGACAGGGGGACCCAGTACTTC. Protein: CASSVDRGTQYF.